This T cell receptor (beta chain) came from a study of shared T cell receptors in the human thymus. Per germline, CDR1 LGHNA and CDR2 YNFKEQ. The CDR3 has 18 amino acids. With 0 bases removed from V and 5 bases from J, the gap between germline ends came to 22 bases. Generated by immunoSEQ multiplex PCR, the TCRdb table keeps only in-frame clones and is missing some. The sample lists hundreds of thousands of clones, around 87% occurring once. These same records also appear under a second study, on human thymus T cells. That source adds: Corrective heart surgery yielded the resections from which the thymus tissue came.

This sequence originates from a boy younger than two with a congenital heart defect. The V gene is TRBV4-2, the J gene TRBJ1-2; D remains unclear. The sequenced sample was thymocytes. The CDR3 sequence is CASSQERWVGCGVYGYTF. CDR3 in DNA: TGTGCCAGCAGCCAAGAGCGTTGGGTGGGGTGCGGGGTGTATGGCTACACCTTC.